The TCR beta chain described here comes from a study of shared clonotypes between healthy human individuals. Study findings and constraints: Clonotypes shared by all four donors outscored non-shared clonotypes in generation probability. Across subsets, estimated richness was generally greater for naive than for memory populations. The represented genetic and exposure-history diversity was limited by the small number of donors.

Generated by immunoSEQ multiplex PCR, the TCRdb table keeps only in-frame clones and is missing some. The data hold about a million clones, with about 72% observed a single time. Healthy and HIV-negative, the adult donors had no recent acute infections or vaccinations. In the case of this clone: As yet, its antigen is unknown.

The sequencing sample was made of memory CD4+ T cells from PBMCs. Subset of the sample: CD45RA-negative fraction. The TCR sequence derives from a man younger than 35 in good health. Some clones in this sample may be carry-over from other donors' samples.

The CDR3 DNA is TGTGCCTGGAGTGTACCCGGGGTTACGGACTATGGCTACACCTTC. This translates into CAWSVPGVTDYGYTF. This rearrangement joins TRBV30 to TRBJ1-2; D ambiguous. V lost 0 bases and J lost 3, with 14 bases in between. CDR1 GTSNPN and CDR2 SVGIG come from the germline V gene (reference sequence). This CDR3 is built from 15 residues.